Described below is a single TCR beta chain sequence and its context. The data were produced by immunoSEQ multiplex PCR, yet TCRdb's version contains in-frame clones alone and is incomplete. The sample holds about 170,000 clones, roughly 89% seen once. Separation from the approximately 660-subject first cohort characterized the approximately 120-subject validation cohort, to which the donors belonged. There are 15 residues in the CDR3. Germline lookup yields CDR1 SGHNT and CDR2 YENEEA. V dropped 5 bases and J dropped 3; count of bases not matched to a gene: 7. The data are from a study of cytomegalovirus exposure and HLA in healthy donors.

The sample consisted of PBMCs. This receptor was taken from a man in his late teens or twenties in good health and CMV-seropositive. The chain links TRBV11-3 to TRBJ1-1; 9 bases align to TRBD1. CDR3 in amino acids: CASSETGGMYTEAFF. Here the CDR3 DNA reads TGTGCCAGCAGCGAGACAGGGGGAATGTACACTGAAGCTTTCTTT.